These 27 T cell receptor beta chains originate from one sample sequenced in a study of T cells after yellow fever vaccination. TCRdb used MiXCR to reprocess the 5' RACE reads, holding one entry per CDR3 protein. The sample shows about 630,000 distinct CDR3 sequences, roughly 12% of them seen only once. This specimen was PBMCs, taken on the day of the yellow fever booster vaccination. These receptors were taken from a man aged 25-45 years who received the YFV17D yellow fever vaccine.

The chain has TRBV7-2 and TRBJ2-5, with no clear D. Trimming shortened V by 1 base and J by 1 base, and 7 bases separated the two germline ends. The CDR3 length is 14 residues. Germline assignment: CDR1 SGHTA and CDR2 FQGNSA. The CDR3 DNA sequence: TGTGCCAGCAGCTTAGTGGTGACCCAAGAGACCCAGTACTTC. Its translation: CASSLVVTQETQYF. Using reference TRBV7-2 and TRBJ2-5 for the parts outside the CDR3, the full variable domain is GAGVSQSPSNKVTEKGKDVELRCDPISGHTALYWYRQSLGQGLEFLIYFQGNSAPDKSGLPSDRFSAERTGGSVSTLTIQRTQQEDSAVYLCASSLVVTQETQYFGPGTRLLVL.

There are a few counts of this clonotype. The rearrangement uses TRBV7-3 and TRBJ2-3; maybe TRBD1 (6 bases). V lost 5 bases to trimming and J lost 0 bases, with 15 bases between them. The CDR3 contains 16 residues. Germline V gene data show CDR1 as SGHTA and CDR2 as FQGTGA. In DNA, the CDR3 is TGTGCCAGCAGCCTGGGGACACGCGGGAGCACAGATACGCAGTATTTT. Amino acid sequence: CASSLGTRGSTDTQYF.

This clonotype came up a few times. CDR3 residues: CATSAGYEQYF. The CDR3 nucleotides read TGTGCCACCAGTGCTGGGTACGAGCAGTACTTC. The rearrangement uses TRBV24-1 and TRBJ2-7, with unresolved D. The CDR3 covers 11 residues. The germline gives CDR1 KGHDR, CDR2 SFDVKD. With 5 bases removed from V and 4 bases from J, the gap between germline ends came to 5 bases.

This clonotype was counted only a few times. This chain links TRBV7-8 with TRBJ1-3, with D unclear. V shed 6 bases and J shed 0 bases, with 6 bases lying between them. CDR1 SGHVS and CDR2 FQNEAQ come from the germline V gene. This CDR3 comprises 13 residues. CDR3 nucleotide sequence: TGTGCCAGCAGTCGGACCTCTGGAAACACCATATATTTT. Amino acids: CASSRTSGNTIYF.

A single count supports this clonotype. The rearrangement uses TRBV4-2 and TRBJ2-7; 10 nucleotides match TRBD2. Per germline, CDR1 LGHNA and CDR2 YNFKEQ. The ends lost 6 bases at V and 0 bases at J; junction bases unmatched: 5. CDR3 size: 15 residues. CDR3 loop: CASRLGTSDSYEQYF. The CDR3 bases are TGTGCCAGCAGGCTTGGGACTAGCGACTCCTACGAGCAGTACTTC.

This chain uses TRBV20-1 with TRBJ2-1; 9 bases fit TRBD1. The CDR3 covers 15 residues. Germline V CDR1 and CDR2: DFQATT, SNEGSKA (reference sequence). V shed 0 bases, J shed 9 bases, and the junction held 9 bases outside the gene matches. CDR3 bases: TGCAGTGCTAGAGATGGGGACAGGGTCCGGGGTGAGCAGTTCTTC. Protein product: CSARDGDRVRGEQFF.

The CDR3 region is CASSPRGAVYGYTF. In nucleotides, the CDR3 is TGTGCCAGCAGTCCCCGGGGGGCGGTCTATGGCTACACCTTC. This chain uses TRBV12-3 or TRBV12-4 with TRBJ1-2; a possible D gene is TRBD1 (6 bases). The CDR3 sequence is 14 residues long. Between the trimmed V and J ends, which lost 5 bases and 4 bases, there was a span of 14 bases.

This clonotype was observed a handful of times. The CDR3 spells CASSSQRVGALYGYTF. The DNA of the CDR3 is TGTGCCAGCAGTTCCCAGCGGGTGGGGGCACTTTATGGCTACACCTTC. This chain connects TRBV28 to TRBJ1-2; tentative D call: TRBD1 (6 bases). CDR3 length: 16 amino acids. Germline V gene sequence: CDR1 MDHEN, CDR2 SYDVKM. Trimming left V 4 bases short and J 5 bases short, with 20 bases between.

The chain recombines TRBV29-1 with TRBJ1-6; D is unclear. The V end lost 5 bases, the J end lost 7 bases, and 18 bases lay between the germline ends. The CDR3 is 15 amino acids. The germline gives CDR1 SQVTM, CDR2 ANQGSEA. The CDR3 DNA reads as TGCAGCGTTCGGATGTCTTCTGCTGGGAATTCACCCCTCCACTTT. The encoded protein is CSVRMSSAGNSPLHF.

The sample holds a few counts of this clonotype. The gene calls are TRBV6-1 and TRBJ1-4, with 8 nucleotides matching TRBD1. CDR3 size: 14 residues. With 3 bases clipped from V and 8 bases from J, the junction kept 5 bases outside the gene matches. Per the germline V gene, CDR1 is MNHNS and CDR2 is SASEGT. The CDR3 spells CASSEGQVLEKLFF. As DNA, the CDR3 is TGTGCCAGCAGTGAGGGACAGGTTTTAGAAAAACTGTTTTTT.

The chain carries TRBV7-2 and TRBJ1-2; D is undetermined. The V gene lost 4 bases and the J gene lost 6 bases, with 9 bases spanning the gap. Germline lookup yields CDR1 SGHTA and CDR2 FQGNSA. The CDR3 is 12 amino acids. CDR3 nucleotide sequence: TGTGCCAGCAGCTCATACGAGGATGGCTACACCTTC. This translates into CASSSYEDGYTF.

This clonotype showed up just a few times. The rearrangement uses TRBV6-2 or TRBV6-3 and TRBJ2-7; 7 bases are a match to TRBD2. Germline loops: CDR1 MNHEY, CDR2 SVGEGT. With V trimmed by 4 bases and J by 2 bases, 5 bases remained unmatched. CDR3 length: 14 residues. The CDR3 coding sequence is TGTGCCAGCAGTTGGCAGGGACTACCCTACGAGCAGTACTTC. It specifies CASSWQGLPYEQYF.

This clonotype was seen more than once but under ten times. The rearrangement uses TRBV4-2 and TRBJ2-1; D uncertain. CDR1 is LGHNA, CDR2 YNFKEQ, per germline. The CDR3 spans 16 residues. V dropped 0 bases and J dropped 0 bases, with 9 bases sitting between them. This chain's CDR3 is CASSQDGVSSYNEQFF. CDR3 nucleotide sequence: TGTGCCAGCAGCCAAGATGGCGTAAGCTCCTACAATGAGCAGTTCTTC.

This clonotype was picked up a small number of times. The chain recombines TRBV20-1 with TRBJ2-7, with a weak D call TRBD1 (7 bases). The V end was cut by 5 bases, the J end by 6 bases, with 26 bases between. CDR3 length equals 16 residues. Germline V CDR1 and CDR2: DFQATT, SNEGSKA (reference sequence). The CDR3 nucleotides read TGCAGTGCTCAAAGGTTTGGGGCCAGGGGGGTTCCCGAGCAGTACTTC. It is translated as CSAQRFGARGVPEQYF.

This clonotype was recorded a few times. The CDR3 nucleotides are TGTGCCAGCAGCTTAGCGCCAGCGAGGGCCTACGAGCAGTACTTC. Encoded protein: CASSLAPARAYEQYF. The rearrangement joins TRBV7-2 to TRBJ2-7; D might be TRBD2 (5 bases). Germline assignment: CDR1 SGHTA and CDR2 FQGNSA. The CDR3 has 15 residues. V lost 0 bases and J 2 bases, leaving 11 bases between the germline ends.

This chain links TRBV20-1 with TRBJ2-7, with a possible D match to TRBD1 (6 bases). V lost 5 bases, J lost 3 bases, and 14 bases lay in between. Per germline, CDR1 DFQATT and CDR2 SNEGSKA (reference sequence). CDR3 length: 13 amino acids. The CDR3, as DNA: TGCAGTGCTCAGGCAGGGGACCACTACGAGCAGTACTTC. It translates to CSAQAGDHYEQYF.

In this sample, this clonotype turned up many times. The DNA for the CDR3 is TGCAGTGCTAGAGGAGGGAGTCAGCCCCAGCATTTT. Translating gives CSARGGSQPQHF. The V and J genes are TRBV20-1 and TRBJ1-5; D remains unclear. The CDR3 has 12 residues. Germline V CDR1 and CDR2: DFQATT, SNEGSKA (reference sequence). Trimming cost V 1 base and J 6 bases, with 7 bases left between them.

This clonotype was counted a few times. This sequence joins TRBV6-2 or TRBV6-3 and TRBJ2-3; no clear D. Germline V gene data show CDR1 as MNHEY and CDR2 as SVGEGT. CDR3 length equals 13 residues. Trimming removed 7 bases at V and 2 bases at J, with 10 bases between. CDR3 nucleotide sequence: TGTGCCAGCACCGCCCCGGTCACAGATACGCAGTATTTT. Amino acid sequence: CASTAPVTDTQYF.

The chain is built from TRBV10-2 and TRBJ1-2; TRBD1 matches 8 bases. The CDR3 contains 16 residues. The V and J ends lost 5 bases and 6 bases, in that order; junction bases with no gene match: 14. Germline V gene sequence: CDR1 WSHSY, CDR2 SAAADI. In DNA form, the CDR3 reads TGCGCCAGCAGTCCTACCCCCGGACAGGGCATTGATGGCTACACCTTC. As protein: CASSPTPGQGIDGYTF.

This clonotype was seen many times. The chain joins TRBV10-3 to TRBJ2-7, with TRBD1 identical over 8 bases. Per the germline V gene, CDR1 is ENHRY and CDR2 is SYGVKD. V gave up 4 bases and J gave up 4 bases; unmatched junction bases: 3. The CDR3 runs 13 residues. The CDR3 loop reads CAISGQGTYEQYF. Here the CDR3 DNA reads TGTGCCATCAGTGGACAGGGGACTTACGAGCAGTACTTC.

This clonotype has more than one count but fewer than ten. The V and J genes are TRBV7-2 and TRBJ2-1; D gene ambiguous. This CDR3 is 14 amino acids long. Germline-derived CDR1 and CDR2 are SGHTA and FQGNSA. The V end lost 2 bases, the J end lost 3 bases, and 8 bases lay between the germline ends. CDR3 loop: CASSLTGHYNEQFF. CDR3 DNA sequence: TGTGCCAGCAGCTTAACTGGGCACTACAATGAGCAGTTCTTC.

The chain combines TRBV10-3 with TRBJ1-6; TRBD1 might be the D (6 bases). Per germline, CDR1 ENHRY and CDR2 SYGVKD. V lost 6 bases and J lost 8, with 17 bases in between. This CDR3 has 15 amino acids. The CDR3, as DNA: TGTGCCATCAGGCAAGCACAGGGCGGTTATTCACCCCTCCACTTT. This encodes CAIRQAQGGYSPLHF.

This clonotype was observed a handful of times. The chain carries TRBV30 and TRBJ2-7; perhaps TRBD2 as D (5 bases). CDR3 size: 14 residues. The V gene lost 0 bases and the J gene lost 1 base, with 10 bases spanning the gap. Germline V gene data show CDR1 as GTSNPN and CDR2 as SVGIG (reference sequence). CDR3 in DNA: TGTGCCTGGAGTGTACGGGGTTGGTCCTACGAGCAGTACTTC. Translating gives CAWSVRGWSYEQYF.

The chain has TRBV6-5 and TRBJ2-2; no clear D gene. The germline V gene encodes CDR1 MNHEY and CDR2 SVGAGI. V was trimmed by 3 bases and J by 0 bases, leaving 8 bases between them. The CDR3 length is 15 residues. This chain's CDR3 is CASSYWSSNTGELFF. For the CDR3, the DNA is TGTGCCAGCAGTTATTGGAGCTCGAACACCGGGGAGCTGTTTTTT.

The chain recombines TRBV7-8 with TRBJ2-6; the D gene could be TRBD1 or TRBD2 (7 bases each). The CDR3 has 20 amino acids. Per the germline V gene, CDR1 is SGHVS and CDR2 is FQNEAQ. V gave up 0 bases and J gave up 0 bases, with 18 bases separating them. Here the CDR3 reads CASSLALRQGGSSGANVLTF. CDR3 nucleotide sequence: TGTGCCAGCAGCTTAGCCCTTCGACAGGGAGGGAGCTCTGGGGCCAACGTCCTGACTTTC.

The gene calls are TRBV20-1 and TRBJ2-3, with 8 bases aligning to TRBD2. The CDR3 is made up of 14 amino acids. The V gene end was trimmed by 1 base and the J gene end by 6 bases; junction bases not matched to a gene: 6. Per the germline V gene, CDR1 is DFQATT and CDR2 is SNEGSKA (reference sequence). The DNA for the CDR3 is TGCAGTGCTAGAGCCAGCGGGAGCTTCGATACGCAGTATTTT. As protein: CSARASGSFDTQYF.

The chain joins TRBV3-1 to TRBJ2-2, with D possibly TRBD2 on 6 matching bases. This CDR3 contains 13 residues. Trimming took off 4 bases at V and 7 bases at J, with 10 bases between the two ends. The germline CDR1 and CDR2 sequences are LGHDT and YNNKEL (reference sequence). CDR3 nucleotide sequence: TGTGCCAGCAGCCGACTAGATATCGGGGAGCTGTTTTTT. Amino acids: CASSRLDIGELFF.